The source of this T cell receptor beta chain is a study of OX40 agonist ivuxolimab in advanced cancers. Study-level findings and limits: The average count of expanded clones was higher among CD8+ T cells than among CD4+. Low clonal expansion, among the lowest seen, marked partial responders at 0.1-3.0 mg/kg.

The CDR3 is 17 amino acids. J was trimmed by 0 bases and V by 0 bases; bases with no gene match: 4. Germline CDR1 and CDR2: GTSNPN and SVGIG (reference sequence). Only in-frame clones appear in the TCRdb table, and some are missing; sequencing was by immunoSEQ multiplex PCR. Here the sample spans 80,000 or so clones, approximately 86% being singletons. This clone was observed once. Its antigen is undetermined. This clonotype was obtained from an adult with an advanced solid tumor such as melanoma, head and neck, liver or kidney cancer. The starting material was CD4+ or CD8+ T cells sorted from blood, obtained in a trial of the OX40 agonist ivuxolimab. The V call is TRBV30, the J call TRBJ2-6, with 8 bases that match TRBD1. This CDR3 reads CAWSVQGVHSGANVLTF. Written as DNA, the CDR3 is TGTGCCTGGAGTGTACAGGGGGTCCACTCTGGGGCCAACGTCCTGACTTTC.